This T cell receptor beta chain was profiled in a study of graft-versus-host responses after intestinal transplantation. Study-level information: Every one of the recipients received anti-thymocyte globulin induction and afterwards took tacrolimus and steroids for approximately 3 years.

Data came from immunoSEQ multiplex PCR; TCRdb stores just in-frame clones and leaves some out. The data show about 3,900 clones, around 38% seen once. The study plated roughly 200,000 CFSE-labeled responders with roughly 200,000 irradiated, violet-dye-labeled stimulators. Per germline, CDR1 SGHAT and CDR2 FQNNGV. The germline V and J ends were trimmed by 5 bases and 6 bases, with 20 bases remaining between them. The CDR3 is 15 residues long. The receptor comes from a human patient who was an organ donor for intestinal transplantation. The sample in question was alloreactive CD8+ T cells from a mixed lymphocyte reaction culture, obtained before transplantation. The subset was: CFSE-low proliferating T cells sorted from roughly 6-day pre-transplant mixed lymphocyte reaction (GvH or HvG direction). The J gene is TRBJ2-7, the V gene TRBV11-2, with a tentative D call TRBD2 (6 bases). The CDR3 spells CASSLGFGTWAEQYF. The CDR3 DNA reads as TGTGCCAGCAGCCTTGGGTTTGGGACTTGGGCCGAGCAGTACTTC. Using reference TRBV11-2 and TRBJ2-7 for the parts outside the CDR3, the full variable domain is EAGVAQSPRYKIIEKRQSVAFWCNPISGHATLYWYQQILGQGPKLLIQFQNNGVVDDSQLPKDRFSAERLKGVDSTLKIQPAKLEDSAVYLCASSLGFGTWAEQYFGPGTRLTVT.